These T cell receptor beta chains were read from a single sample in a study of T cells in Graves' hyperthyroidism and ophthalmopathy. TCRdb processed the multiplex PCR reads anew with MiXCR; each CDR3 protein has one entry. The table shows 450,000 to 550,000 distinct CDR3 sequences, with roughly a quarter occurring only once. Sequencing input: blood. Receptors originate from a woman aged 25 to 39 with Graves' ophthalmopathy. CDR3s leave out the opening cysteine and the closing phenylalanine or tryptophan. Fields, in order: CDR3 protein, J gene, clone size, V gene. Not all rows give a size; the values are once, few, many and, for expanded clones, a class.

CDR3 protein: ASSLAGDQY
J gene: TRBJ2-5
clone size: few
V gene: TRBV12-3/TRBV12-4

CDR3 protein: ASSYIPGTDLRNQPQH
J gene: TRBJ1-5
clone size: many
V gene: TRBV6-2/TRBV6-3

CDR3 protein: ASKVQDTVSTEAF
J gene: TRBJ1-1
clone size: many
V gene: TRBV27

CDR3 protein: ASSLSSGELF
J gene: TRBJ2-2
clone size: many
V gene: TRBV7-3

CDR3 protein: ASSFGAGGNTEAF
J gene: TRBJ1-1
clone size: once
V gene: TRBV5-1

CDR3 protein: SANDGYGYT
J gene: TRBJ1-2
clone size: many
V gene: TRBV20-1

CDR3 protein: ASSIRGLNQPQH
J gene: TRBJ1-5
clone size: many
V gene: TRBV5-5

CDR3 protein: ASSEESWTGRTEAF
J gene: TRBJ1-1
clone size: few
V gene: TRBV6-1

CDR3 protein: ASSLTTELGRTSYEQY
J gene: TRBJ2-7
clone size: -
V gene: TRBV5-6

CDR3 protein: ASSVLVQPQH
J gene: TRBJ1-5
clone size: -
V gene: TRBV6-1

CDR3 protein: AGTNLIAKNIKY
J gene: TRBJ2-4
clone size: -
V gene: TRBV28

CDR3 protein: ASSYANRALGQPQH
J gene: TRBJ1-5
clone size: many
V gene: TRBV6-2/TRBV6-3

CDR3 protein: ASSSTSGGPQH
J gene: TRBJ1-5
clone size: few
V gene: TRBV12-3/TRBV12-4

CDR3 protein: ASSENQETQY
J gene: TRBJ2-5
clone size: many
V gene: TRBV2

CDR3 protein: ATSRDALYGYT
J gene: TRBJ1-2
clone size: many
V gene: TRBV15

CDR3 protein: ASSGGRGWTYEQY
J gene: TRBJ2-7
clone size: -
V gene: TRBV12-3/TRBV12-4

CDR3 protein: ASSQMPGDYEQY
J gene: TRBJ2-7
clone size: -
V gene: TRBV4-1

CDR3 protein: SAREGTGSYGYT
J gene: TRBJ1-2
clone size: few
V gene: TRBV20-1